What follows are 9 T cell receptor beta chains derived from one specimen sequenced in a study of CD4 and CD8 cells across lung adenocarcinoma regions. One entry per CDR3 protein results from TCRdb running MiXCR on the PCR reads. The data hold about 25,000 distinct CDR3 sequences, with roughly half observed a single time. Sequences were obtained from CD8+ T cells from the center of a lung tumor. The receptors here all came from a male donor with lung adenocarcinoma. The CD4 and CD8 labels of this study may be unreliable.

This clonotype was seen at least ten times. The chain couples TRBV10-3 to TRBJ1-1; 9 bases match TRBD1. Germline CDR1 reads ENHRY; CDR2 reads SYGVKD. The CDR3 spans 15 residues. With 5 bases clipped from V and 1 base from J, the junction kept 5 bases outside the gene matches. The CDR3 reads CAISNPGQGNTEAFF. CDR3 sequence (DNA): TGTGCCATCAGTAACCCGGGACAGGGGAACACTGAAGCTTTCTTT.

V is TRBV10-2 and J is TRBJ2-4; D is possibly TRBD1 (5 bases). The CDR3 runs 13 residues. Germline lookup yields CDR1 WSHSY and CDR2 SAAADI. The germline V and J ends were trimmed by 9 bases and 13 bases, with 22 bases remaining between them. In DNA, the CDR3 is TGCGCCAGGGGGCCGAGAGCCAAAAACACGCAGTACTTC. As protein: CARGPRAKNTQYF.

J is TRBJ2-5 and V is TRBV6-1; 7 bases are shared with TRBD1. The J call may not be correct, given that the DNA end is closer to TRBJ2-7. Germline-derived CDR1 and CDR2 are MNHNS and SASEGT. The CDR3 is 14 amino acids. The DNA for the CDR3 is TGTGCCAGCAACCGGGACAGAACAACCTACGAGCAGTACTTC. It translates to CASNRDRTTYEQYF.

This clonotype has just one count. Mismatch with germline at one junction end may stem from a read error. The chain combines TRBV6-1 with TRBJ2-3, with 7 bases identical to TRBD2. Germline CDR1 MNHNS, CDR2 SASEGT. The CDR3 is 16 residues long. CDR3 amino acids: CASREAGLGAKNTQYF. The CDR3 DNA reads TGTGCCAGCCGTGAAGCGGGGCTAGGGGCCAAAAACACGCAGTACTTT.

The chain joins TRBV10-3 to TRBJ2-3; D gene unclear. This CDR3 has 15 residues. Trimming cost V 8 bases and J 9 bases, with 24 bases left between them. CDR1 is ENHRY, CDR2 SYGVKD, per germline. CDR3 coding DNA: TGTGCCATCGGCGTCCGGGCGGTGGGCACCGAGACGCAGTATTTT. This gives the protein CAIGVRAVGTETQYF.

CDR3: CASSPDGVWTEAFF. As DNA, the CDR3 is TGTGCCAGCAGTCCGGACGGGGTCTGGACTGAAGCTTTCTTT. The chain employs TRBV6-1 and TRBJ1-1, with D unresolved. There are 14 residues in the CDR3. Trimming removed 5 bases from V and 5 bases from J, with 15 bases in between. Germline V CDR1 and CDR2: MNHNS, SASEGT.

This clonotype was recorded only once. CDR3 region: CASRGPHAVSTEKQYF. As DNA, the CDR3 is TGTGCCAGCCGGGGCCCCCATGCTGTGAGCACCGAGAAGCAGTATTTT. The gene calls are TRBV6-1 and TRBJ2-3; D could derive from TRBD1 or TRBD2 (5 bases each). V was clipped by 8 bases and J by 11 bases, with 29 bases between them. Germline CDR1 is MNHNS and CDR2 is SASEGT. The CDR3 totals 16 residues.

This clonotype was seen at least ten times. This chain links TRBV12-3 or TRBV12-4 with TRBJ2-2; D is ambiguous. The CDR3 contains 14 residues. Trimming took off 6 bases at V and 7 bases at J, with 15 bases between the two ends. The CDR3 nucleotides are TGTGCCAGCAGACCACTCATCGAGGACGGGGAGCTGTTTTTT. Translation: CASRPLIEDGELFF.

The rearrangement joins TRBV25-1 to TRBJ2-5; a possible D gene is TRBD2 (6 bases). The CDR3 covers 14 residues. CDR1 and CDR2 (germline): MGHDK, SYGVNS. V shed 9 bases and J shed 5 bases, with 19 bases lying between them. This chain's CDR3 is CARSGSRDGETQYF. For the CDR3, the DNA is TGTGCCAGGTCCGGGAGCCGTGACGGGGAGACCCAGTACTTC.